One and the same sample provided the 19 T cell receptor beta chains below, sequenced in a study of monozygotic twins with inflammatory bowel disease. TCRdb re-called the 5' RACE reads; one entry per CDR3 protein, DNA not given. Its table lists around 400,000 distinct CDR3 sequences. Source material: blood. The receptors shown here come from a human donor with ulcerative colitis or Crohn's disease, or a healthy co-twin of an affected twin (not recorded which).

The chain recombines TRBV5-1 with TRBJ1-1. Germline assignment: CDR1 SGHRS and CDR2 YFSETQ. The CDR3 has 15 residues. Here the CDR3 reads CASSAEGRRDTEAFF.

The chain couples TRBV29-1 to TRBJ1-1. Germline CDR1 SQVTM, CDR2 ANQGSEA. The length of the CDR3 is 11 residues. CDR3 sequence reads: CSVEWGTEAFF. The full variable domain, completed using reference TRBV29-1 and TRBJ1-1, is SAVISQKPSRDICQRGTSLTIQCQVDSQVTMMFWYRQQPGQSLTLIATANQGSEATYESGFVIDKFPISRPNLTFSTLTVSNMSPEDSSIYLCSVEWGTEAFFGQGTRLTVV.

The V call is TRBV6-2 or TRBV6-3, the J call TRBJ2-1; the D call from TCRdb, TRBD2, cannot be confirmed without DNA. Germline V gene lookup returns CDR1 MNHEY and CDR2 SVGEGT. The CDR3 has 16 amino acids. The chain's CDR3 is CASSFIGAGGLDEQFF.

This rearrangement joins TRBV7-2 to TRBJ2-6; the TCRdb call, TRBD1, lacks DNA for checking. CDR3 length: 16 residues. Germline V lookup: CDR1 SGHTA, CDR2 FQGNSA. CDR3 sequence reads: CASSVTGVSGANVLTF.

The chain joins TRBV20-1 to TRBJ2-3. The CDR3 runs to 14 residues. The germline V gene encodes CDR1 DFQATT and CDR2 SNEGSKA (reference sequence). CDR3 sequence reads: CSASEVVGADTQYF.

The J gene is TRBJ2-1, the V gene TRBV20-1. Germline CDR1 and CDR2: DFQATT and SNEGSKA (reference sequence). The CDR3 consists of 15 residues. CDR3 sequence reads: CSARDPTSPYNEQFF.

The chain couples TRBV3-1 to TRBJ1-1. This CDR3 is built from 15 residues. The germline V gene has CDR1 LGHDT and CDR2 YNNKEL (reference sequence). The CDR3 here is CASSQGYRMNTEAFF.

The CDR3 sequence: CASSQTPPQRLFSGNTIYF. V gene TRBV27 combines with J gene TRBJ1-3; absent DNA, TCRdb's TRBD1 call cannot be checked. The CDR3 totals 19 residues. Per germline, CDR1 MNHEY and CDR2 SMNVEV (reference sequence).

CDR3 protein: CAGGGDGITDTQYF. This chain uses TRBV4-1 with TRBJ2-3; TCRdb designates TRBD1, a call that cannot be tested without DNA. This CDR3 is built from 14 residues. Looked up from germline, CDR1 is MGHRA and CDR2 is YSYEKL.

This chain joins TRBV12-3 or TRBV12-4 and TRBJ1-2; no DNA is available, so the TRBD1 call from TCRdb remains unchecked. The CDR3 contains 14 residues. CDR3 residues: CASSQTGGGYGYTF.

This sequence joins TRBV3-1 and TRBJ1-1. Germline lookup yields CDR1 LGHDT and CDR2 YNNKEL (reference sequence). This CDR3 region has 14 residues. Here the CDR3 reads CASSRDIKNTEAFF.

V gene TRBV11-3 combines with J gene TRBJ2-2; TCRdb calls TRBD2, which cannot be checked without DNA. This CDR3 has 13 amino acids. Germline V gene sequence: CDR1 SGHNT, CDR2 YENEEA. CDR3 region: CASSPSSHGELFF.

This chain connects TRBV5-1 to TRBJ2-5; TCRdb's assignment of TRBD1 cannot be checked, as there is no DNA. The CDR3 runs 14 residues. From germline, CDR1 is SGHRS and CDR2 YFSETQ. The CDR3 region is CASSSYGGWETQYF.

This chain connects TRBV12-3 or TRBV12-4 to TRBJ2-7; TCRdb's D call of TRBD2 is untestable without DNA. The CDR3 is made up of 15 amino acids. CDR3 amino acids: CASSSGRGGQYEQYF.

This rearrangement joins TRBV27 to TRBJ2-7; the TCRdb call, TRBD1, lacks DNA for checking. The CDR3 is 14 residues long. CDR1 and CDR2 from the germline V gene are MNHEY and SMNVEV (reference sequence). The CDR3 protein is CASSPRQDTYEQYF.

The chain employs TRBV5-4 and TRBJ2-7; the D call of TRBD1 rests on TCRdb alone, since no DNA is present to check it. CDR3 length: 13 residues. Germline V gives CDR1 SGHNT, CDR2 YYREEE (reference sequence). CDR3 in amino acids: CASRDRASYEQYF.

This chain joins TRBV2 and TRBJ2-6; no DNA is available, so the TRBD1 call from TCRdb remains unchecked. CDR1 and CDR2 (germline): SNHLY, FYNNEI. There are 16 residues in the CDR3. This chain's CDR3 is CASEGTGGSGANVLTF.

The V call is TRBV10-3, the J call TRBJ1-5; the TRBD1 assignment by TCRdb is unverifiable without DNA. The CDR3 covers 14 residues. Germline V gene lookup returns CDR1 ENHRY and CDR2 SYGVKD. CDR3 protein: CAISEAGGDQPQHF.

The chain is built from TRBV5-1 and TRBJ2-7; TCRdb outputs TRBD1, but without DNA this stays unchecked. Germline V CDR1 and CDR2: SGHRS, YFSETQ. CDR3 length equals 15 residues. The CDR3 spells CASTLRGGSNYEQYF.